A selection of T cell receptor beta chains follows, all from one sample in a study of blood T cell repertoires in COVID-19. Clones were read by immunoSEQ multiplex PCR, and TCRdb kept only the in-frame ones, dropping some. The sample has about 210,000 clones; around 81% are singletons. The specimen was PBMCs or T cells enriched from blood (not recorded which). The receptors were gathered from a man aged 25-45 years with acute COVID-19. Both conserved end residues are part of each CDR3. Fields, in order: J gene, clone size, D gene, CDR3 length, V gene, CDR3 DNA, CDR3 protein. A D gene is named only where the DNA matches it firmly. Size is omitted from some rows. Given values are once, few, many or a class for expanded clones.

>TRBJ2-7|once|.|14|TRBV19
TGTGCCAGTAGTTTCGGGATAAGAGAAGCCGAGCAGTACTTC
CASSFGIREAEQYF
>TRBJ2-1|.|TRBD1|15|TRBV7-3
TGTGCCAGCAGCTCTCACAGGGGGCCAGAAAATGAGCAGTTCTTC
CASSSHRGPENEQFF
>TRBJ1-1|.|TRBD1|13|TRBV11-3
TGTGCCAGCAGCTTGACAGGGGTTGCTGAAGCTTTCTTT
CASSLTGVAEAFF
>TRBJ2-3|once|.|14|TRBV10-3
TGTGCCATCAGCTCCGGGACTAGCACAGATACGCAGTATTTT
CAISSGTSTDTQYF
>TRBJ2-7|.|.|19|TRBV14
TGTGCCAGCAGCCAGACGGATGAAAGTAACCCGACAATATTCTACGAGCAGTACTTC
CASSQTDESNPTIFYEQYF
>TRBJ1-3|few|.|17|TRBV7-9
TGTGCCAGCACCTCCTCCGGGGGGGGGTACTCTGGAAACACCATATATTTT
CASTSSGGGYSGNTIYF
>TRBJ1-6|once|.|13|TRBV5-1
TGCGCCAGCAGCTTGGCGGGGGACCCACCCCTCCACTTT
CASSLAGDPPLHF
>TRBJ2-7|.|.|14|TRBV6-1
TGTGCCAGCAGTGAAGAACGGCTAGCGTACGAGCAGTACTTC
CASSEERLAYEQYF
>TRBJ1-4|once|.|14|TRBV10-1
TGCGCCAGCAGTGAAACAGGGCCTAATGAAAAACTGTTTTTT
CASSETGPNEKLFF
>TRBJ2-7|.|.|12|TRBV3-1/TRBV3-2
TGTGCCAGCAGCCAAGATTACTACGAGCAGTACTTC
CASSQDYYEQYF
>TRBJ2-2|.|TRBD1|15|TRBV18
TGTGCCAGCTCACGACAGGGGAAGAACACCGGGGAGCTGTTTTTT
CASSRQGKNTGELFF
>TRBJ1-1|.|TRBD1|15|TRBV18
TGTGCCAGCTCACCTGTAGCAGGGGGCAACACTGAAGCTTTCTTT
CASSPVAGGNTEAFF
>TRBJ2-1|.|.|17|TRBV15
TGTGCCACCAGCAGAGATCAAGGGGGTTTAGGGGGTAATGAGCAGTTCTTC
CATSRDQGGLGGNEQFF
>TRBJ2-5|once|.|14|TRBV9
TGTGCCAGCAGCGTAGAGGCAGGGCAAGAGACCCAGTACTTC
CASSVEAGQETQYF
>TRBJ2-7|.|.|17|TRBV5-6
TGTGCCAGCAGCACACGGGACAGGGCAGCGGGGGCCTACGAGCAGTACTTC
CASSTRDRAAGAYEQYF
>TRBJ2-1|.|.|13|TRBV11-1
TGTGCCAGCAGCTTCGGGGTGTACAATGAGCAGTTCTTC
CASSFGVYNEQFF
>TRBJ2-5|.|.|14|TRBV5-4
TGTGCCAGCAGCTGGCCCGGGGTAGGGGAGACCCAGTACTTC
CASSWPGVGETQYF
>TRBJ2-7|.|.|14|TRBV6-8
TGTGCCAGCAGTACGGGGGGCAGGCGGCGCGAGCAGTACTTC
CASSTGGRRREQYF
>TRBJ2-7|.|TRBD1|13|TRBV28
TGTGCCAGCTGCCGGGACAGGGACTCCGAGCAGTACTTC
CASCRDRDSEQYF
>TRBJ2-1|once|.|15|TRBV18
TGTGCCAGCTCGCAAGGATACGGGGGTTACAATGAGCAGTTCTTC
CASSQGYGGYNEQFF
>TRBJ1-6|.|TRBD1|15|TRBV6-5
TGTGCCAGCAGTCCCCGACAGGGGAACGGTTCACCCCTCCACTTT
CASSPRQGNGSPLHF
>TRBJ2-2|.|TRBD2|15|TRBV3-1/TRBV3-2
TGTGCCAGCAGCCCAGGGACTACTAACACCGGGGAGCTGTTTTTT
CASSPGTTNTGELFF
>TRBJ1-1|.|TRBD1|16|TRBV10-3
TGTGCCATCAGTGATAGGGCAGGGGGCCGGAACACTGAAGCTTTCTTT
CAISDRAGGRNTEAFF
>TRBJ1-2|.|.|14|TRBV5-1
TGCGCCAGCAGCCCATGGGGGGGCTACTATGGCTACACCTTC
CASSPWGGYYGYTF
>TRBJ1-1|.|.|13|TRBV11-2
TGTGCCAGCAGCTTAGGCAGGGCCACTGAAGCTTTCTTT
CASSLGRATEAFF
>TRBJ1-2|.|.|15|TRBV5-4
TGTGCCAGCAGCTTAGGACAGCAATTCAACTATGGCTACACCTTC
CASSLGQQFNYGYTF